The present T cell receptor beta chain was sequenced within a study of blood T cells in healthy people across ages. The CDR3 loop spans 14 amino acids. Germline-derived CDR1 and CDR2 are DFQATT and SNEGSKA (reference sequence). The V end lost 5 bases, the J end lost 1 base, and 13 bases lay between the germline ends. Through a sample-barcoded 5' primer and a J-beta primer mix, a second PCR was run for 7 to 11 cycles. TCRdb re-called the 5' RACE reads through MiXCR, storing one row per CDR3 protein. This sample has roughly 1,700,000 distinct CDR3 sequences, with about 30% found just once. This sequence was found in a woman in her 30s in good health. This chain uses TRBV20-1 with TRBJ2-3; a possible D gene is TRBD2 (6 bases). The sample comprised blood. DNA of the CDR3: TGCAGTGCTCCAGCGGCTAGCGGCACAGATACGCAGTATTTT. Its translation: CSAPAASGTDTQYF.